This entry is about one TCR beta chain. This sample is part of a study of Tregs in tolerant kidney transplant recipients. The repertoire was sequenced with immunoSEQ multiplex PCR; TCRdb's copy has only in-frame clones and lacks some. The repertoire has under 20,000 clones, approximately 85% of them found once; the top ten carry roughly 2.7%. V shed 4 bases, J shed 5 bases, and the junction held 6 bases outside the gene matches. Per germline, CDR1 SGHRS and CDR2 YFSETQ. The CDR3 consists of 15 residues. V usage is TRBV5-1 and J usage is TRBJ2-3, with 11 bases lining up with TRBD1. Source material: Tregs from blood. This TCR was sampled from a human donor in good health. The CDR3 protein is CASSVGQGAGDTQYF. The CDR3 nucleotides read TGCGCCAGCAGCGTCGGACAGGGGGCTGGAGATACGCAGTATTTT.